This T cell receptor (beta chain) originates from a study of blood T cell repertoires in COVID-19. On the study more broadly: PBMCs, B-cell-depleted T cells, or T cells were the source of the cDNA or gDNA that made up the material.

TCRdb keeps only in-frame clones here, not all; method: immunoSEQ multiplex PCR. The sample records around 140,000 clones, about 87% being singletons. Trimming stripped 4 bases from V and 8 bases from J, with 18 bases between. CDR3 size: 14 residues. Germline values: CDR1 SGHRS, CDR2 YFSETQ. This sequence was found in a man aged 45-65 years with acute or convalescent COVID-19. The chain is built from TRBV5-1 and TRBJ1-2; maybe TRBD1 (5 bases). Material: peripheral blood. The CDR3 DNA reads TGCGCCAGCAGCCCTCGGGACTTATGGCGGGGCTACACCTTC. The encoded protein is CASSPRDLWRGYTF.